The clone carrying this T cell receptor beta chain was counted a single time. This entry belongs to a study of control samples from healthy donors and cancer patients. The table came from immunoSEQ multiplex PCR; TCRdb's copy has only in-frame clones and leaves some out. The top ten hold around 3.8% of the sample, which has 75,000 to 95,000 clones, 75% to 95% seen once. This TCR came from a woman between 18 and 30 years old in good health. The sequencing sample was made of blood.

The CDR3 bases are TGTGCCAGCAGTTATGACAGGGGGCAGGATGGCTACACCTTC. Amino acids: CASSYDRGQDGYTF. The chain recombines TRBV6-5 with TRBJ1-2, with 10 bases aligning to TRBD1. J was trimmed by 6 bases and V by 3 bases; bases with no gene match: 4. The CDR3 is made up of 14 amino acids. The germline V gene has CDR1 MNHEY and CDR2 SVGAGI.